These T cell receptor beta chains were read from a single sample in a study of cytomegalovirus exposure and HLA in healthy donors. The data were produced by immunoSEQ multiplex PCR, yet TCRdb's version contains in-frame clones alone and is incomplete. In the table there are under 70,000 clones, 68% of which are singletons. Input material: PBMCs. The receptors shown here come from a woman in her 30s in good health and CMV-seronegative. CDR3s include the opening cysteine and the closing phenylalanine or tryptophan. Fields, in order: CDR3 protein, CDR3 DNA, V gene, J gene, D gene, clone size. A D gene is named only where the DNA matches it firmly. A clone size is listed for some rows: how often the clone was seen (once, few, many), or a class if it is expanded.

CDR3aa: CASSQGPQDGNTEAFF; CDR3nt: TGCGCCAGCAGCCAGGGGCCACAGGATGGGAACACTGAAGCTTTCTTT; v_gene: TRBV4-1; j_gene: TRBJ1-1; d_gene: NA; abundance: NA
CDR3aa: CASSLQAEDTEAFF; CDR3nt: TGCGCCAGCAGCTTACAGGCTGAGGACACTGAAGCTTTCTTT; v_gene: TRBV5-1; j_gene: TRBJ1-1; d_gene: NA; abundance: NA
CDR3aa: CASRVEALHNEQFF; CDR3nt: TGCGCCAGCAGGGTCGAGGCGCTGCACAATGAGCAGTTCTTC; v_gene: TRBV5-1; j_gene: TRBJ2-1; d_gene: NA; abundance: NA
CDR3aa: CASSRRDTAIPWFYEQYF; CDR3nt: TGCGCCAGCAGCCGACGGGACACGGCCATCCCCTGGTTCTACGAGCAGTACTTC; v_gene: TRBV23-1; j_gene: TRBJ2-7; d_gene: NA; abundance: NA
CDR3aa: CASSIQGAGSYNEQFF; CDR3nt: TGTGCCAGCAGCATACAGGGGGCAGGGTCCTACAATGAGCAGTTCTTC; v_gene: TRBV7-2; j_gene: TRBJ2-1; d_gene: TRBD1; abundance: NA
CDR3aa: CASPGGGYPYEQYF; CDR3nt: TGCGCCAGCCCCGGGGGGGGTTACCCCTACGAGCAGTACTTC; v_gene: TRBV5-1; j_gene: TRBJ2-7; d_gene: TRBD2; abundance: once
CDR3aa: CASTSQGWEDTQYF; CDR3nt: TGTGCCAGCACTTCACAGGGATGGGAAGATACGCAGTATTTT; v_gene: TRBV2; j_gene: TRBJ2-3; d_gene: NA; abundance: NA
CDR3aa: CASSAGTGAYEQYF; CDR3nt: TGTGCCAGCAGCGCCGGGACAGGGGCGTACGAGCAGTACTTC; v_gene: TRBV11-3; j_gene: TRBJ2-7; d_gene: TRBD1; abundance: NA
CDR3aa: CASSPSPGYEQYF; CDR3nt: TGTGCCAGCAGCCCCAGCCCCGGGTACGAGCAGTACTTC; v_gene: TRBV7-3; j_gene: TRBJ2-7; d_gene: NA; abundance: few
CDR3aa: CASTLGGQPQHF; CDR3nt: TGTGCCAGCACCCTAGGGGGTCAGCCCCAGCATTTT; v_gene: TRBV7-9; j_gene: TRBJ1-5; d_gene: NA; abundance: NA
CDR3aa: CASSASGSYGYTF; CDR3nt: TGTGCCAGCAGTGCCAGCGGTAGCTATGGCTACACCTTC; v_gene: TRBV6-1; j_gene: TRBJ1-2; d_gene: NA; abundance: NA